This is a list of T cell receptor beta chains from one sample in a study of T cells in Graves' hyperthyroidism and ophthalmopathy. TCRdb reprocessed the multiplex PCR reads via MiXCR and lists one record per CDR3 protein. Of 300,000 or so distinct CDR3 sequences in the sample, over 15% were seen once. The specimen sequenced was blood. These receptors came from a woman aged 60-70 years with Graves' ophthalmopathy. Each CDR3 is given with its conserved first and last residue. Each record gives: clone size, D gene, V gene, J gene, CDR3 protein, CDR3 DNA. The D gene is left open where the match is weak. Clone size, where shown, is once, few, many, or a class for clones that have expanded.

abundance: few
d_gene: .
v_gene: TRBV7-2
j_gene: TRBJ2-5
CDR3aa: CASSLDFEPQKETQYF
CDR3nt: TGTGCCAGCAGCTTGGATTTTGAACCCCAGAAAGAGACCCAGTACTTC

abundance: many
d_gene: .
v_gene: TRBV7-2
j_gene: TRBJ2-3
CDR3aa: CASSLVVSSDTQYF
CDR3nt: TGTGCCAGCAGCTTAGTCGTGTCCTCAGATACGCAGTATTTT

abundance: many
d_gene: .
v_gene: TRBV19
j_gene: TRBJ1-5
CDR3aa: CASKVSGSNQPQHF
CDR3nt: TGTGCCAGTAAGGTTTCGGGGAGCAATCAGCCCCAGCATTTT

abundance: few
d_gene: TRBD1
v_gene: TRBV6-5
j_gene: TRBJ1-6
CDR3aa: CASSYSQGAVSPLHF
CDR3nt: TGTGCCAGCAGTTACTCGCAGGGGGCAGTCTCACCCCTCCACTTT

abundance: .
d_gene: .
v_gene: TRBV4-3
j_gene: TRBJ2-2
CDR3aa: CASSHSTNTGELFF
CDR3nt: TGCGCCAGCAGCCATTCCACAAACACCGGGGAGCTGTTTTTT

abundance: many
d_gene: .
v_gene: TRBV20-1
j_gene: TRBJ1-5
CDR3aa: CSARDAGPSRRSNQPQHF
CDR3nt: TGCAGTGCTAGAGACGCCGGACCCTCTCGGCGGAGCAATCAGCCCCAGCATTTT

abundance: many
d_gene: TRBD1
v_gene: TRBV19
j_gene: TRBJ1-2
CDR3aa: CASSYRDRGNYGYTF
CDR3nt: TGTGCCAGCTCTTACCGGGACAGGGGTAACTATGGCTACACCTTC

abundance: many
d_gene: .
v_gene: TRBV5-1
j_gene: TRBJ1-4
CDR3aa: CASSFSGPDEKLFF
CDR3nt: TGCGCCAGCAGCTTCTCGGGGCCTGATGAAAAACTGTTTTTT

abundance: .
d_gene: .
v_gene: TRBV6-2/TRBV6-3
j_gene: TRBJ2-7
CDR3aa: CASSSAGQDLSYEQYF
CDR3nt: TGTGCCAGCAGTTCAGCGGGACAGGACCTCTCCTACGAGCAGTACTTC

abundance: .
d_gene: .
v_gene: TRBV4-1
j_gene: TRBJ2-2
CDR3aa: CASSRATGTSGELFF
CDR3nt: TGCGCCAGCAGCCGGGCCACAGGGACGTCCGGGGAGCTGTTTTTT

abundance: .
d_gene: .
v_gene: TRBV11-3
j_gene: TRBJ2-1
CDR3aa: CASSYPPINEQFF
CDR3nt: TGTGCCAGCAGCTACCCCCCCATCAATGAGCAGTTCTTC

abundance: .
d_gene: TRBD2
v_gene: TRBV7-8
j_gene: TRBJ2-1
CDR3aa: CASSHGTSGRAFGGNEQFF
CDR3nt: TGTGCCAGCAGCCATGGGACTAGCGGGAGGGCCTTCGGGGGGAATGAGCAGTTCTTC

abundance: many
d_gene: .
v_gene: TRBV12-3/TRBV12-4
j_gene: TRBJ2-1
CDR3aa: CASSRSASSYNEQFF
CDR3nt: TGTGCCAGCAGCAGGAGCGCGAGCTCCTACAATGAGCAGTTCTTC

abundance: many
d_gene: .
v_gene: TRBV20-1
j_gene: TRBJ2-1
CDR3aa: CSVRGESSYNEQFF
CDR3nt: TGCAGTGTTAGAGGTGAGAGCTCCTACAATGAGCAGTTCTTC

abundance: .
d_gene: .
v_gene: TRBV18
j_gene: TRBJ2-5
CDR3aa: CASSPGTHAQETLYF
CDR3nt: TGTGCCAGCTCACCGGGGACCCACGCACAAGAGACCCTGTACTTC

abundance: many
d_gene: TRBD1
v_gene: TRBV18
j_gene: TRBJ2-4
CDR3aa: CASSPPVGGIAKNIQYF
CDR3nt: TGTGCCAGCTCACCACCCGTAGGGGGCATCGCCAAAAACATTCAGTACTTC

abundance: .
d_gene: .
v_gene: TRBV6-4
j_gene: TRBJ1-4
CDR3aa: CASSRNQGFSTNEKLFF
CDR3nt: TGTGCCAGCAGTCGAAACCAGGGTTTCTCGACTAATGAAAAACTGTTTTTT

abundance: .
d_gene: TRBD1
v_gene: TRBV5-1
j_gene: TRBJ2-5
CDR3aa: CASSLLRDRQETQYF
CDR3nt: TGCGCCAGCAGCCTACTGAGGGACAGGCAAGAGACCCAGTACTTC

abundance: .
d_gene: .
v_gene: TRBV6-2/TRBV6-3
j_gene: TRBJ1-1
CDR3aa: CASSYGATNTEAFF
CDR3nt: TGTGCCAGCAGTTACGGTGCGACCAACACTGAAGCTTTCTTT

abundance: .
d_gene: .
v_gene: TRBV7-6
j_gene: TRBJ2-1
CDR3aa: CASSLRVLVPNNEQFF
CDR3nt: TGTGCCAGCAGCTTAAGAGTTCTCGTACCGAATAATGAGCAGTTCTTC

abundance: many
d_gene: TRBD2
v_gene: TRBV5-6
j_gene: TRBJ2-7
CDR3aa: CASSFSGGFGSYEQYF
CDR3nt: TGTGCCAGCAGCTTTAGCGGGGGGTTTGGATCCTACGAGCAGTACTTC

abundance: .
d_gene: .
v_gene: TRBV3-1
j_gene: TRBJ1-3
CDR3aa: CASSQGAFSGNTIYF
CDR3nt: TGTGCCAGCAGCCAAGGGGCTTTCTCTGGAAACACCATATATTTT

abundance: many
d_gene: .
v_gene: TRBV2
j_gene: TRBJ2-7
CDR3aa: CASSEGGNEQYF
CDR3nt: TGTGCCAGCAGTGAGGGCGGGAACGAGCAGTACTTC

abundance: .
d_gene: .
v_gene: TRBV11-2
j_gene: TRBJ2-6
CDR3aa: CASSPRQGANVLTF
CDR3nt: TGTGCCAGCAGCCCCCGACAGGGGGCCAACGTCCTGACTTTC

abundance: many
d_gene: .
v_gene: TRBV5-1
j_gene: TRBJ2-1
CDR3aa: CASSLGRTNEQFF
CDR3nt: TGCGCCAGCAGCTTGGGGCGGACTAATGAGCAGTTCTTC

abundance: .
d_gene: TRBD2
v_gene: TRBV2
j_gene: TRBJ2-1
CDR3aa: CASSDRLAGGTSYNEQFF
CDR3nt: TGTGCCAGCAGTGATAGGCTAGCGGGGGGTACATCCTACAATGAGCAGTTCTTC

abundance: few
d_gene: TRBD1
v_gene: TRBV29-1
j_gene: TRBJ1-1
CDR3aa: CSVGQGAGGNTEAFF
CDR3nt: TGCAGCGTCGGACAGGGGGCAGGGGGGAACACTGAAGCTTTCTTT

abundance: few
d_gene: .
v_gene: TRBV20-1
j_gene: TRBJ2-1
CDR3aa: CSALQGGFHEQFF
CDR3nt: TGCAGTGCTCTCCAGGGCGGGTTCCATGAGCAGTTCTTC

abundance: many
d_gene: .
v_gene: TRBV4-1
j_gene: TRBJ2-7
CDR3aa: CASSPRPMWGRTYEQYF
CDR3nt: TGCGCCAGCAGCCCACGTCCAATGTGGGGACGTACCTACGAGCAGTACTTC

abundance: .
d_gene: .
v_gene: TRBV20-1
j_gene: TRBJ1-6
CDR3aa: CSGIGNNSPLHF
CDR3nt: TGCAGTGGGATTGGAAATAATTCACCCCTCCACTTT

abundance: few
d_gene: TRBD1
v_gene: TRBV6-1
j_gene: TRBJ2-1
CDR3aa: CASRKGPWTGRSYNEQFF
CDR3nt: TGTGCCAGCCGTAAGGGCCCCTGGACAGGCCGATCCTACAATGAGCAGTTCTTC

abundance: .
d_gene: TRBD1
v_gene: TRBV12-3/TRBV12-4
j_gene: TRBJ2-1
CDR3aa: CASRGQGLYGEQFF
CDR3nt: TGTGCCAGCAGGGGACAGGGTCTTTATGGTGAGCAGTTCTTC

abundance: many
d_gene: TRBD1
v_gene: TRBV27
j_gene: TRBJ2-3
CDR3aa: CASSLESPGTGITDTQYF
CDR3nt: TGTGCCAGCAGTTTAGAATCCCCCGGGACAGGGATCACAGATACGCAGTATTTT

abundance: many
d_gene: .
v_gene: TRBV6-2/TRBV6-3
j_gene: TRBJ2-6
CDR3aa: CASSPPGAGANVLTF
CDR3nt: TGTGCCAGCAGCCCACCGGGGGCCGGGGCCAACGTCCTGACTTTC

abundance: few
d_gene: TRBD1
v_gene: TRBV19
j_gene: TRBJ1-4
CDR3aa: CASNLRGTEEKLFF
CDR3nt: TGTGCCAGTAATCTCCGCGGGACAGAGGAAAAACTGTTTTTT

abundance: few
d_gene: .
v_gene: TRBV7-9
j_gene: TRBJ2-2
CDR3aa: CASSLVRGPANTGELFF
CDR3nt: TGTGCCAGCAGCTTAGTCCGGGGGCCCGCGAACACCGGGGAGCTGTTTTTT

abundance: few
d_gene: .
v_gene: TRBV7-2
j_gene: TRBJ1-5
CDR3aa: CASSLEARGPQHF
CDR3nt: TGTGCCAGCAGCTTAGAAGCCCGGGGACCCCAGCATTTT

abundance: many
d_gene: .
v_gene: TRBV28
j_gene: TRBJ2-5
CDR3aa: CASRGAGSGETQYF
CDR3nt: TGTGCCAGCAGGGGGGCAGGGAGCGGGGAGACCCAGTACTTC

abundance: many
d_gene: .
v_gene: TRBV28
j_gene: TRBJ1-1
CDR3aa: CASSLVTGSEAFF
CDR3nt: TGTGCCAGCAGTTTGGTAACCGGCTCTGAAGCTTTCTTT

abundance: many
d_gene: TRBD2
v_gene: TRBV20-1
j_gene: TRBJ2-1
CDR3aa: CSASLQLARGEQFF
CDR3nt: TGCAGTGCTAGCCTCCAACTAGCGAGGGGTGAGCAGTTCTTC

abundance: many
d_gene: .
v_gene: TRBV28
j_gene: TRBJ2-7
CDR3aa: CASSSQGPRTYEQYF
CDR3nt: TGTGCCAGCAGTTCCCAAGGACCCCGTACCTACGAGCAGTACTTC

abundance: .
d_gene: TRBD2
v_gene: TRBV6-1
j_gene: TRBJ2-7
CDR3aa: CASSEGLAGHYEQYF
CDR3nt: TGTGCCAGCAGCGAAGGACTAGCGGGCCACTACGAGCAGTACTTC

abundance: .
d_gene: TRBD1
v_gene: TRBV27
j_gene: TRBJ2-7
CDR3aa: CASREGQGSCEQYF
CDR3nt: TGTGCCAGCAGGGAGGGACAGGGTTCCTGCGAGCAGTACTTC

abundance: many
d_gene: TRBD1
v_gene: TRBV7-2
j_gene: TRBJ1-2
CDR3aa: CASSSGQYYGYTF
CDR3nt: TGTGCCAGCAGCTCGGGACAGTACTATGGCTACACCTTC

abundance: many
d_gene: .
v_gene: TRBV11-2
j_gene: TRBJ2-3
CDR3aa: CASSRGGSTDTQYF
CDR3nt: TGTGCCAGCAGCCGAGGGGGGAGCACAGATACGCAGTATTTT

abundance: many
d_gene: TRBD1
v_gene: TRBV6-1
j_gene: TRBJ2-5
CDR3aa: CASSGGQLIETQYF
CDR3nt: TGTGCCAGCAGTGGGGGACAGCTAATAGAGACCCAGTACTTC

abundance: many
d_gene: TRBD1
v_gene: TRBV6-6
j_gene: TRBJ2-6
CDR3aa: CASSYSTAGGFAGANVLTF
CDR3nt: TGTGCCAGCAGTTACTCGACGGCAGGGGGTTTTGCTGGGGCCAACGTCCTGACTTTC

abundance: .
d_gene: TRBD1
v_gene: TRBV19
j_gene: TRBJ2-3
CDR3aa: CASSTDRVGTDTQYF
CDR3nt: TGTGCCAGTAGTACGGACAGGGTCGGGACAGATACGCAGTATTTT

abundance: many
d_gene: .
v_gene: TRBV5-1
j_gene: TRBJ2-7
CDR3aa: CASRTGPEQYF
CDR3nt: TGCGCCAGCAGAACTGGGCCCGAGCAGTACTTC

abundance: many
d_gene: .
v_gene: TRBV3-1
j_gene: TRBJ1-1
CDR3aa: CASSPWTENTEAFF
CDR3nt: TGTGCCAGCAGCCCTTGGACAGAGAACACTGAAGCTTTCTTT

abundance: .
d_gene: TRBD2
v_gene: TRBV20-1
j_gene: TRBJ2-3
CDR3aa: CSALLAGTDTQYF
CDR3nt: TGCAGTGCTTTACTAGCGGGGACAGATACGCAGTATTTT

abundance: .
d_gene: .
v_gene: TRBV12-3/TRBV12-4
j_gene: TRBJ2-2
CDR3aa: CASSLAGTAVTGELFF
CDR3nt: TGTGCCAGCAGTTTAGCGGGGACCGCCGTCACCGGGGAGCTGTTTTTT

abundance: many
d_gene: .
v_gene: TRBV20-1
j_gene: TRBJ2-5
CDR3aa: CSARSRWTEETQYF
CDR3nt: TGCAGTGCTAGGTCCAGGTGGACGGAAGAGACCCAGTACTTC

abundance: .
d_gene: .
v_gene: TRBV3-1
j_gene: TRBJ2-7
CDR3aa: CASSQDRAWSYEQYF
CDR3nt: TGTGCCAGCAGCCAAGACCGGGCCTGGTCCTACGAGCAGTACTTC

abundance: .
d_gene: TRBD1
v_gene: TRBV7-2
j_gene: TRBJ2-1
CDR3aa: CASSSGTGKINEQFF
CDR3nt: TGTGCCAGCAGCTCTGGGACAGGGAAAATAAATGAGCAGTTCTTC